What follows are 26 T cell receptor beta chains derived from one specimen sequenced in a study of cytomegalovirus exposure and HLA in healthy donors. Primers included in the PCR were 60 Vbeta and 13 Jbeta primers. Clones were sequenced by immunoSEQ multiplex PCR, and TCRdb holds only the in-frame ones, with some missing. The profile shows around 140,000 clones, over 60% of them singletons. The sequenced sample was PBMCs. The source of these receptors is a female donor in good health and CMV-seronegative.

This chain joins TRBV10-1 and TRBJ1-2; the D gene is possibly TRBD1 (6 bases). The V gene's germline CDR1 is WNHNN and CDR2 SYGVQD (reference sequence). The CDR3 spans 17 residues. Trimming shortened V by 0 bases and J by 0 bases, and 14 bases separated the two germline ends. The CDR3 DNA sequence: TGCGCCAGCAGTGAGTCCAAGGTGAACAGGGCTAACTATGGCTACACCTTC. It yields the protein CASSESKVNRANYGYTF.

The chain combines TRBV5-1 with TRBJ2-7; 7 bases align to TRBD2. The V segment lost 0 bases and the J segment 0 bases; nucleotides outside the gene matches: 6. Germline-derived CDR1 and CDR2 are SGHRS and YFSETQ. The CDR3 loop spans 16 amino acids. The CDR3 protein is CASSLASGTSSYEQYF. CDR3 nucleotide sequence: TGCGCCAGCAGCTTGGCTAGCGGCACTAGCTCCTACGAGCAGTACTTC.

V is TRBV27 and J is TRBJ1-5; TRBD1 might be the D (5 bases). Germline V gene data show CDR1 as MNHEY and CDR2 as SMNVEV (reference sequence). V lost 1 base and J 5 bases, leaving 12 bases between the germline ends. The CDR3 covers 15 residues. The CDR3 sequence is CASSLWGGGDQPQHF. DNA for the CDR3: TGTGCCAGCAGTTTATGGGGGGGAGGGGATCAGCCCCAGCATTTT.

This rearrangement joins TRBV4-1 to TRBJ2-1, with no clear D. Trimming removed 3 bases at V and 0 bases at J, with 3 bases between. CDR1 MGHRA and CDR2 YSYEKL come from the germline V gene. The CDR3 consists of 13 residues. The CDR3 sequence: CASSHYSYNEQFF. CDR3 DNA: TGCGCCAGCAGCCACTACTCCTACAATGAGCAGTTCTTC.

J is TRBJ2-1 and V is TRBV5-1; 13 bases align to TRBD2. The ends lost 0 bases at V and 14 bases at J; junction bases unmatched: 5. Germline V gene lookup returns CDR1 SGHRS and CDR2 YFSETQ. The CDR3 loop spans 14 amino acids. The CDR3 protein is CASSLGGLAGEEFF. CDR3 DNA sequence: TGCGCCAGCAGCTTGGGTGGACTAGCGGGAGAGGAGTTCTTC.

The chain employs TRBV27 and TRBJ2-5; possible D gene TRBD1, 5 bases. The CDR3 extends over 15 amino acids. V lost 3 bases, J lost 3 bases, and 14 bases lay in between. The germline CDR1 and CDR2 sequences are MNHEY and SMNVEV (reference sequence). The DNA of the CDR3 is TGTGCCAGCAGTTTGATTTCGGCAGGGAAAGAGACCCAGTACTTC. Protein sequence: CASSLISAGKETQYF.

The chain employs TRBV27 and TRBJ2-3; tentative D call: TRBD1 (5 bases). Germline CDR1 reads MNHEY; CDR2 reads SMNVEV (reference sequence). V was cut by 5 bases and J by 0 bases, with 12 bases left in between. This CDR3 is 15 amino acids long. Written as DNA, the CDR3 is TGTGCCAGCAGTCTCAGGGTGGATAGCACAGATACGCAGTATTTT. Translated, it gives CASSLRVDSTDTQYF.

A few counts support this clone. The V gene is TRBV4-1, the J gene TRBJ1-2, with 8 nucleotides matching TRBD1. With V trimmed by 5 bases and J by 7 bases, 9 bases remained unmatched. This CDR3 is 14 amino acids long. Germline lookup yields CDR1 MGHRA and CDR2 YSYEKL. The CDR3 loop is CASSGTGEKGGYTF. CDR3 DNA: TGCGCCAGCAGCGGGACAGGAGAAAAGGGTGGCTACACCTTC.

The genes are TRBV14 and TRBJ1-2; the D gene is possibly TRBD1 (6 bases). CDR1 SGHDN and CDR2 FVKESK come from the germline V gene. The CDR3 extends over 13 amino acids. Trimming took 2 bases from V and 9 from J, leaving 13 bases between them. The CDR3 is CASSQSTGRSYTF. The CDR3 DNA reads as TGTGCCAGCAGCCAATCCACAGGGCGAAGCTACACCTTC.

The V and J genes are TRBV5-1 and TRBJ1-1; TRBD1 agrees at 8 bases. Germline values: CDR1 SGHRS, CDR2 YFSETQ. This CDR3 has 15 residues. V lost 0 bases, J lost 7 bases, and 8 bases stayed unmatched. The CDR3 reads CASSLASDRGCEAFF. In nucleotides, the CDR3 is TGCGCCAGCAGCTTGGCATCAGACAGGGGCTGTGAAGCTTTCTTT. Together with reference TRBV5-1 and TRBJ1-1, the CDR3 gives the full variable domain: KAGVTQTPRYLIKTRGQQVTLSCSPISGHRSVSWYQQTPGQGLQFLFEYFSETQRNKGNFPGRFSGRQFSNSRSEMNVSTLELGDSALYLCASSLASDRGCEAFFGQGTRLTVV.

This CDR3 reads CASSITGTGGKKTQYF. The CDR3, as DNA: TGTGCCAGCAGCATTACCGGGACAGGGGGCAAAAAGACCCAGTACTTC. The genes are TRBV7-2 and TRBJ2-5; 12 nucleotides agree with TRBD1. V lost 5 bases and J lost 6; bases outside the gene matches: 10. This CDR3 contains 16 residues. Germline CDR1 SGHTA, CDR2 FQGNSA.

The count of this clone is one. The chain employs TRBV21-1 and TRBJ1-2; the D call in the table, TRBD1, was not verified against the DNA. TRBV21-1 is noted as a pseudogene. This CDR3 comprises 15 residues. The CDR3 region is CASSIRQSSSYGYTF. In DNA, the CDR3 is TGTGCCAGCAGCATACGACAGTCCAGCAGCTATGGCTACACCTTC.

This clone was seen a few times. This sequence joins TRBV7-2 and TRBJ2-7, with D possibly matching TRBD1 (8 bases). The CDR3 length is 19 residues. CDR1 is SGHTA and CDR2 is FQGNSA in the germline V gene. V lost 5 bases to trimming and J lost 4 bases, with 30 bases between them. DNA for the CDR3: TGTGCCAGCAGCCCGAGGGACAGGAGCGGGGTGGGTACCAGGTACGAGCAGTACTTC. Translated, it gives CASSPRDRSGVGTRYEQYF.

This chain links TRBV7-3 with TRBJ2-3, with 7 positions matching TRBD2. The V gene end was trimmed by 2 bases and the J gene end by 8 bases; junction bases not matched to a gene: 7. There are 14 residues in the CDR3. The germline CDR1 and CDR2 sequences are SGHTA and FQGTGA. CDR3: CASSLGGDHATQYF. The DNA of the CDR3 is TGTGCCAGCAGCTTAGGGGGGGACCATGCTACGCAGTATTTT.

This clone was detected only once. The rearrangement joins TRBV19 to TRBJ2-5; TRBD2 matches 15 bases. Germline-derived CDR1 and CDR2 are LNHDA and SQIVND (reference sequence). This CDR3 is built from 17 residues. With 6 bases clipped from V and 3 bases from J, the junction kept 8 bases outside the gene matches. The CDR3 DNA reads TGTGCCAGTAGGGGGACTAGCGGGAGGCCGGGAAAAGAGACCCAGTACTTC. Its protein product is CASRGTSGRPGKETQYF.

In this sample, this clone turned up a few times. The chain couples TRBV11-1 to TRBJ1-1; D ambiguous. From germline, CDR1 is SGHAT and CDR2 FQDESV (reference sequence). This CDR3 region has 14 residues. The V end was cut by 4 bases, the J end by 0 bases, with 9 bases between. The CDR3 loop is CASSSDILNTEAFF. CDR3 in DNA: TGTGCCAGCAGCTCCGACATCTTGAACACTGAAGCTTTCTTT.

V usage is TRBV10-3 and J usage is TRBJ1-1; 7 bases match TRBD1. Germline CDR1 and CDR2: ENHRY and SYGVKD. The CDR3 covers 17 residues. V dropped 4 bases and J dropped 2; count of bases not matched to a gene: 13. This CDR3 reads CAISVVETGTINTEAFF. Written as DNA, the CDR3 is TGTGCCATCAGTGTTGTTGAGACAGGGACGATTAACACTGAAGCTTTCTTT.

This clone was counted once. CDR3 loop: CASSHRDRGSYEQYF. The CDR3 DNA follows: TGCGCCAGCAGCCATCGGGACAGGGGATCCTACGAGCAGTACTTC. The V gene is TRBV4-1, the J gene TRBJ2-5; 10 bases map to TRBD1. The J call may be wrong; the DNA end is better matched by TRBJ2-7. The CDR3 has 15 amino acids. Germline CDR1 is MGHRA and CDR2 is YSYEKL.

As concerns this clone: Sequence at one end of the junction differs from germline and may be a read error. The chain is built from TRBV5-6 and TRBJ1-2, with no clear D. This CDR3 region has 11 residues. Germline V gene data show CDR1 as SGHDT and CDR2 as YYEEEE. The CDR3 region is CASSLLTSYSF. The CDR3 nucleotides read TGTGCCAGCAGCTTGTTGACAAGCTACAGTTTC. Complete variable domain (other parts from reference TRBV5-6 and TRBJ1-2): DAGVTQSPTHLIKTRGQQVTLRCSPKSGHDTVSWYQQALGQGPQFIFQYYEEEERQRGNFPDRFSGHQFPNYSSELNVNALLLGDSALYLCASSLLTSYSFGSGTRLTVV.

The rearrangement links TRBV27 to TRBJ2-3; 11 bases fit TRBD2. Losses at the gene ends were 3 bases for V and 0 bases for J; bases not matched to a gene: 2. The length of the CDR3 is 16 residues. CDR1 is MNHEY and CDR2 is SMNVEV in the germline V gene (reference sequence). The CDR3 protein is CASSLWTSGSTDTQYF. The CDR3 DNA is TGTGCCAGCAGTTTGTGGACTAGCGGGAGCACAGATACGCAGTATTTT.

This sequence joins TRBV7-2 and TRBJ2-6; the D is unclear. With 6 bases removed from V and 0 bases from J, the gap between germline ends came to 9 bases. CDR1 SGHTA and CDR2 FQGNSA come from the germline V gene. The CDR3 is 15 amino acids. The CDR3 coding sequence is TGTGCCAGCAGAAGCCGGAGCTCTGGGGCCAACGTCCTGACTTTC. Its protein product is CASRSRSSGANVLTF. Drawing the rest from reference TRBV7-2 and TRBJ2-6, the complete variable domain is GAGVSQSPSNKVTEKGKDVELRCDPISGHTALYWYRQSLGQGLEFLIYFQGNSAPDKSGLPSDRFSAERTGGSVSTLTIQRTQQEDSAVYLCASRSRSSGANVLTFGAGSRLTVL.

The CDR3 nucleotides read TGTGCTAGTGGTTCCGGACAGGGGGCGCGCACTGAAGCTTTCTTT. Protein product: CASGSGQGARTEAFF. The rearrangement links TRBV12-5 to TRBJ1-1; TRBD1 aligns across 11 bases. V lost 4 bases to trimming and J lost 4 bases; unmatched junction nucleotides: 5. The germline V gene encodes CDR1 LGHNT and CDR2 FRNRAP. The CDR3 covers 15 residues. Supplemented by reference TRBV12-5 and TRBJ1-1, the full variable domain reads DARVTQTPRHKVTEMGQEVTMRCQPILGHNTVFWYRQTMMQGLELLAYFRNRAPLDDSGMPKDRFSAEMPDATLATLKIQPSEPRDSAVYFCASGSGQGARTEAFFGQGTRLTVV.

The chain couples TRBV11-2 to TRBJ2-5; D unresolved. TRBJ2-7 explains the end of the DNA better; the J call may be wrong. The CDR3 sequence is 11 residues long. From germline, CDR1 is SGHAT and CDR2 FQNNGV. CDR3 DNA sequence: TGTGCCAGCACCCCCAACTACGAGCAGTACTTC. Encoded protein: CASTPNYEQYF.

The chain links TRBV28 to TRBJ1-2, with D perhaps matching TRBD1 (6 bases). Trimming left V 6 bases short and J 4 bases short, with 18 bases between. Germline V gives CDR1 MDHEN, CDR2 SYDVKM. The CDR3 loop spans 15 amino acids. The CDR3 DNA sequence: TGTGCCAGCAGGCGGTTCAGGGGTGAGGGCTATGGCTACACCTTC. It codes for CASRRFRGEGYGYTF.

The chain combines TRBV11-2 with TRBJ1-1, with 7 bases matching TRBD1. The CDR3 is made up of 17 amino acids. The junction had 13 bases not matched to a gene; V was cut back by 5 bases and J by 1 base. CDR1 is SGHAT, CDR2 FQNNGV, per germline. This CDR3 is CASSPGRTGDTNTEAFF. CDR3 nucleotide sequence: TGTGCCAGCAGCCCCGGCCGAACAGGGGACACGAACACTGAAGCTTTCTTT.

This clone showed up just a few times. J is TRBJ2-3 and V is TRBV5-1, with a tentative D call TRBD1 (6 bases). Germline CDR1 is SGHRS and CDR2 is YFSETQ. Trimming stripped 4 bases from V and 2 bases from J, with 20 bases between. The CDR3 runs to 17 residues. CDR3 bases: TGCGCCAGCAGCGCAGCACGAGCCAGGGGAAACACAGATACGCAGTATTTT. Amino acid sequence: CASSAARARGNTDTQYF.